The clone carrying this T cell receptor (beta chain) turned up a few times. A much larger clone sits a single nucleotide away, making a read error possible. The CDR3 length is 13 residues. Germline V gives CDR1 SNHLY, CDR2 FYNNEI. These data are taken from a study of blood T cells in healthy people across ages. With a J-beta primer mix and a sample-barcoded 5' primer, a second PCR ran roughly 6 to 11 cycles. TCRdb reanalysed the 5' RACE reads using MiXCR and keeps one entry per CDR3 protein. The table records 630,000 or so distinct CDR3 sequences, roughly 32% of them present only once. The sample was blood. The chain employs TRBV2 and TRBJ2-1; 7 nucleotides line up with TRBD1. The J call is uncertain, as TRBJ2-7 better fits the DNA end. This receptor was identified in an elderly woman in good health. CDR3 bases: TGTGCCAGCGTAAGAGGGGGCTACAATGAGCAGTACTTC. Protein sequence: CASVRGGYNEQYF.